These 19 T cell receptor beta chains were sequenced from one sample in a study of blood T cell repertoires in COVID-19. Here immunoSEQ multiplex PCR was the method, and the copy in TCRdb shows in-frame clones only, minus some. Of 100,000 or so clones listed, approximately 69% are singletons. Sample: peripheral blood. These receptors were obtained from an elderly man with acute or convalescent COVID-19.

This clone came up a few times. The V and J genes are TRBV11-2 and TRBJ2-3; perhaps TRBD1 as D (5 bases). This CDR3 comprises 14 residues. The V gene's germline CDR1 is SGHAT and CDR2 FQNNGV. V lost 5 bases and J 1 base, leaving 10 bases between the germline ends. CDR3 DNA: TGTGCCAGCAGCCAGGGCAGGGGCACAGATACGCAGTATTTT. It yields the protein CASSQGRGTDTQYF.

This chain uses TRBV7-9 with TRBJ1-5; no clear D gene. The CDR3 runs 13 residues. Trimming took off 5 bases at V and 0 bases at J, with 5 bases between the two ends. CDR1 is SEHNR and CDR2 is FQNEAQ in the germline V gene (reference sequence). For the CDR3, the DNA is TGTGCCAGCAGCCGAGATAGCAATCAGCCCCAGCATTTT. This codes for CASSRDSNQPQHF.

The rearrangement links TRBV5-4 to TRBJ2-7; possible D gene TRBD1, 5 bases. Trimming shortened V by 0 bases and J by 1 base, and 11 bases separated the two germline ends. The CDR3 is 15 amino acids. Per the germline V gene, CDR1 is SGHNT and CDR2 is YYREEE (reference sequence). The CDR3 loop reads CASSLGAGLSYEQYF. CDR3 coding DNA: TGTGCCAGCAGCTTGGGGGCAGGGTTATCCTACGAGCAGTACTTC.

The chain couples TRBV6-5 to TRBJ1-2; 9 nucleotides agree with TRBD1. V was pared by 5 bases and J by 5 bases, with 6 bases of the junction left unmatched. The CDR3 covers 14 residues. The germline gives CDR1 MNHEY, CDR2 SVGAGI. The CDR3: CASSPGTGKYGYTF. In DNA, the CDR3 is TGTGCCAGCAGTCCCGGGACAGGGAAGTATGGCTACACCTTC.

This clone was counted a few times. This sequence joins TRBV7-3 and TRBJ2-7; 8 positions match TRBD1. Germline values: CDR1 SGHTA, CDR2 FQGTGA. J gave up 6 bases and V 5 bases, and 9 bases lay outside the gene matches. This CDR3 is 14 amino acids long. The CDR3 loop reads CASSLDRGVGEQYF. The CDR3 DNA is TGTGCCAGCAGCCTAGACAGGGGTGTAGGCGAGCAGTACTTC.

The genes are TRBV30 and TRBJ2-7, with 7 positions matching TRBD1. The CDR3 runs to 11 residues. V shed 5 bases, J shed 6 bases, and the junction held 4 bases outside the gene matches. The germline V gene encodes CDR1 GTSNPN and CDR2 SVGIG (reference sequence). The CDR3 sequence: CAWDRVSEQYF. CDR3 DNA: TGTGCCTGGGACAGGGTGAGCGAGCAGTACTTC.

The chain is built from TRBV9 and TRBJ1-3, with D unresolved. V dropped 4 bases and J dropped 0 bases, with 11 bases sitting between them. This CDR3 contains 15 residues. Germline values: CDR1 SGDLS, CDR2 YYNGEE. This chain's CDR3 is CASSKRLDSGNTIYF. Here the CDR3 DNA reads TGTGCCAGCAGCAAACGACTGGACTCTGGAAACACCATATATTTT.

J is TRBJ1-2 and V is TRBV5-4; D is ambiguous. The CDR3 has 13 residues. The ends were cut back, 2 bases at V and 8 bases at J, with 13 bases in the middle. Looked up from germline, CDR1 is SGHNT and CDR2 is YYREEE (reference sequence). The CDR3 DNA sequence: TGTGCCAGCAGCTTCGAGCAGGATTGGGGCTACACCTTC. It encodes CASSFEQDWGYTF.

Written as DNA, the CDR3 is TGTGCCAGCAGTTGGGGACAGTCCACAGATACGCAGTATTTT. Translated: CASSWGQSTDTQYF. The chain links TRBV28 to TRBJ2-3; 7 bases are shared with TRBD1. The ends lost 4 bases at V and 2 bases at J; junction bases unmatched: 3. Germline-derived CDR1 and CDR2 are MDHEN and SYDVKM. The CDR3 is 14 residues long.

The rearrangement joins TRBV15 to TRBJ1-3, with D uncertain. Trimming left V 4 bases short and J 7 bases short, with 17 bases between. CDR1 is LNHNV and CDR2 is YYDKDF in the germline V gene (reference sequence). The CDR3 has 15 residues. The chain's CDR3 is CATSKDPGFYNTIYF. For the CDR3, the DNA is TGTGCCACCAGCAAAGACCCGGGGTTTTACAACACCATATATTTT.

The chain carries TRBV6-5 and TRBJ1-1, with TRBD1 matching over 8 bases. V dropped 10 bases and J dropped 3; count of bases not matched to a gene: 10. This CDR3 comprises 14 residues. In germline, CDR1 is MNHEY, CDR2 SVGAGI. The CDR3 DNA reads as TGTGCCATGAACACGACAGGGGCTGACACTGAAGCTTTCTTT. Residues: CAMNTTGADTEAFF.

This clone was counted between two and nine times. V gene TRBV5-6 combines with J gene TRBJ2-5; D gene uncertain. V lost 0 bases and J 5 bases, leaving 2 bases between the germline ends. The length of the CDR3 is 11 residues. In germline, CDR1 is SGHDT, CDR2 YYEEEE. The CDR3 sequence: CASSLAETQYF. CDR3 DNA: TGTGCCAGCAGCTTGGCGGAGACCCAGTACTTC.

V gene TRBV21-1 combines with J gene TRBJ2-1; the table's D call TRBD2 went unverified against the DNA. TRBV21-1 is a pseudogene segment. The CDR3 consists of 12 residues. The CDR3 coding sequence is TGTGCCAGCAGCAGGGTGTGGGGGGTACAGTTCTTC. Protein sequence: CASSRVWGVQFF.

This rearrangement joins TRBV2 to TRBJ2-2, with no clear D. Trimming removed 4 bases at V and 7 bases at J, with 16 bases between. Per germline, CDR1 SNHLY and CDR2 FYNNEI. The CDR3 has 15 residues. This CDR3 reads CASSGRSGFVGELFF. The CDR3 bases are TGTGCCAGCAGTGGACGATCGGGTTTCGTCGGGGAGCTGTTTTTT.

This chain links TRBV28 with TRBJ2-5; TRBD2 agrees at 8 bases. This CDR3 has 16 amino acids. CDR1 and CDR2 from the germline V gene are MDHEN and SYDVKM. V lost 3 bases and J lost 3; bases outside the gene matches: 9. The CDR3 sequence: CASSFTAGEGEETQYF. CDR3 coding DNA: TGTGCCAGCAGTTTCACAGCGGGAGAAGGGGAAGAGACCCAGTACTTC.

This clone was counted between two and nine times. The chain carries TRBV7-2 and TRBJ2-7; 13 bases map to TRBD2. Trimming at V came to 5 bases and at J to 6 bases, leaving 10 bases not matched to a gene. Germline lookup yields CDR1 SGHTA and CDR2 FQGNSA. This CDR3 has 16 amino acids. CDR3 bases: TGTGCCAGCAGCCCGACGCCACTAGCGGGAGGGGCCGAGCAGTACTTC. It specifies CASSPTPLAGGAEQYF. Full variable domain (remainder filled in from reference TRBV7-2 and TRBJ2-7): GAGVSQSPSNKVTEKGKDVELRCDPISGHTALYWYRQSLGQGLEFLIYFQGNSAPDKSGLPSDRFSAERTGGSVSTLTIQRTQQEDSAVYLCASSPTPLAGGAEQYFGPGTRLTVT.

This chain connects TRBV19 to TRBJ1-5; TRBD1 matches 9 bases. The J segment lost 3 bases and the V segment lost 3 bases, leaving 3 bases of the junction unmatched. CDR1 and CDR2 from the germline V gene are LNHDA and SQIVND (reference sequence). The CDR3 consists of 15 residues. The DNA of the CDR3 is TGTGCCAGTAGTATCTGGGACAGGGTCAATCAGCCCCAGCATTTT. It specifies CASSIWDRVNQPQHF.

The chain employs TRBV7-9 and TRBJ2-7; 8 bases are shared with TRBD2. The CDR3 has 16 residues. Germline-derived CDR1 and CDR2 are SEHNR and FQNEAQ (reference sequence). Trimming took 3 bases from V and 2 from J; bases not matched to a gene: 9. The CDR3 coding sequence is TGTGCCAGCAGCTTCCATAGCGGGAAGCTCGCCTACGAGCAGTACTTC. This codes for CASSFHSGKLAYEQYF.

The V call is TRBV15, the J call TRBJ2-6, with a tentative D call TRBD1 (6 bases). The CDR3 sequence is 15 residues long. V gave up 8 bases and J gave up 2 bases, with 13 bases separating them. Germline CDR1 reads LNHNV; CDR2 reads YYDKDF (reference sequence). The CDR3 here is CATGIQGAGANVLTF. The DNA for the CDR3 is TGTGCCACCGGGATACAGGGTGCTGGGGCCAACGTCCTGACTTTC.